This T cell receptor beta chain was identified in a study of T cells after yellow fever vaccination. The 5'RACE template-switching step produced TCR cDNA and added a universal primer site and UMIs. A single record per CDR3 protein comes from TCRdb applying MiXCR to the 5' RACE reads. The sample has under 300,000 distinct CDR3 sequences; 6.9% are singletons. To note about this clonotype: Its antigen is undetermined.

Study-wide points: Within FACS-sorted repertoires, abundant clonotypes contaminating from the bulk population could be present.

The CDR3 sequence is 18 residues long. V was pared by 3 bases and J by 0 bases, with 13 bases of the junction left unmatched. Germline V gene data show CDR1 as DFQATT and CDR2 as SNEGSKA (reference sequence). This chain uses TRBV20-1 with TRBJ2-2, with TRBD1 matching over 7 bases. This TCR came from a man aged 25 to 40 who received the YFV17D yellow fever vaccine. The specimen comprised CD4+ T cells sorted from PBMCs, sampled 15 days after the yellow fever booster vaccination. As DNA, the CDR3 is TGCAGTGCTAGCCAAACTAGGACAGGAACCGCGAACACCGGGGAGCTGTTTTTT. Protein product: CSASQTRTGTANTGELFF.